These 26 T cell receptor beta chains originate from one sample sequenced in a study of spatial heterogeneity in lung cancer. These receptors are not linked to any known antigen. TCRdb reprocessed the 5' RACE reads with MiXCR, giving one entry per CDR3 protein. The table lists around 490 distinct CDR3 sequences, approximately 26% of them singletons. Findings and limits, study-wide: For expanded intratumoral alpha and beta TCRs, counts tracked tumor mutation counts.

Time point noted: sample taken at primary tumor resection. The sequencing used lung tumor tissue, collected at surgery. The receptors were gathered from a female donor with early-stage non-small cell lung cancer.

With respect to this clonotype: The library was prepared for alpha chains; this beta chain is a stray read, so its frequency means little. The chain joins TRBV5-6 to TRBJ2-7; D not certain. The V and J ends lost 4 bases and 3 bases respectively, with 14 bases between them. This CDR3 has 14 residues. From germline, CDR1 is SGHDT and CDR2 YYEEEE. The CDR3 coding sequence is TGTGCCAGCAGCGCCTATAGAGTAGACTACGAGCAGTACTTC. Translating gives CASSAYRVDYEQYF.

There are a few counts of this clonotype. Since it is a stray read in a library aimed at alpha chains, this beta chain has a size that is not meaningful. J is TRBJ2-1 and V is TRBV14; 13 bases agree with TRBD2. From germline, CDR1 is SGHDN and CDR2 FVKESK. The CDR3 extends over 20 amino acids. The V segment lost 0 bases and the J segment 4 bases; nucleotides outside the gene matches: 12. The CDR3 DNA reads TGTGCCAGCAGCCAAGACTTCAGGACTAGCGGGAGATCGGGATACAATGAGCAGTTCTTC. It encodes CASSQDFRTSGRSGYNEQFF.

With respect to this clonotype: This beta chain turned up in a library designed for alpha chains; as an off-target read, its abundance says little. This sequence joins TRBV6-1 and TRBJ2-7; no clear D gene. V lost 6 bases and J 2 bases, leaving 14 bases between the germline ends. Germline values: CDR1 MNHNS, CDR2 SASEGT. This CDR3 spans 14 amino acids. In nucleotides, the CDR3 is TGTGCCAGCAGGCAAAATTCCGGGCCCTACGAGCAGTACTTC. Encoded protein: CASRQNSGPYEQYF.

This clonotype occurred a few times. The size of this beta chain means little, since it is a stray read in a library made for alpha chains. The rearrangement uses TRBV7-8 and TRBJ2-3, with unresolved D. Trimming left V 4 bases short and J 1 base short, with 6 bases between. CDR3 size: 13 residues. Germline loops: CDR1 SGHVS, CDR2 FQNEAQ. CDR3 protein: CASSSDRTDTQYF. The CDR3 DNA sequence: TGTGCCAGCAGCTCGGACCGCACAGATACGCAGTATTTT. The variable domain in full, completed from reference TRBV7-8 and TRBJ2-3, reads GAGVSQSPRYKVAKRGQDVALRCDPISGHVSLFWYQQALGQGPEFLTYFQNEAQLDKSGLPSDRFFAERPEGSVSTLKIQRTQQEDSAVYLCASSSDRTDTQYFGPGTRLTVL.

Comment on this clonotype: In a library made to pick up alpha chains, this beta chain is a stray read with a size that means little. CDR3 in amino acids: CASSLGVLAKNIQYF. The CDR3 bases are TGTGCCAGCAGCTTAGGTGTATTAGCCAAAAACATTCAGTACTTC. The chain combines TRBV11-2 with TRBJ2-4; unclear D gene. V gave up 1 base and J gave up 0 bases, with 7 bases separating them. CDR1 and CDR2 (germline): SGHAT, FQNNGV. This CDR3 has 15 amino acids.

By frequency in the sample, this clonotype is large. For a library built for alpha chains, this beta chain is a stray read; little rests on its size. The J gene is TRBJ2-1, the V gene TRBV20-1, with D possibly matching TRBD1 (5 bases). The CDR3 has 11 residues. Trimming removed 0 bases from V and 9 bases from J, with 6 bases in between. Per the germline V gene, CDR1 is DFQATT and CDR2 is SNEGSKA (reference sequence). CDR3 coding DNA: TGCAGTGCTAGAGACCAGGGTGAGCAGTTCTTC. Its protein product is CSARDQGEQFF.

In regard to this clonotype: Since the library was made to target alpha chains, this beta chain is a stray read and its abundance is not meaningful. The chain uses TRBV7-9 and TRBJ2-6, with D uncertain. Germline V gene sequence: CDR1 SEHNR, CDR2 FQNEAQ (reference sequence). Between the trimmed V and J ends, which lost 5 bases and 1 base, there was a span of 6 bases. The CDR3 totals 14 residues. CDR3 sequence reads: CASSLVSGANVLTF. CDR3 bases: TGTGCCAGCAGCCTTGTTTCTGGGGCCAACGTCCTGACTTTC.

As for this clonotype: Found in a library prepared for alpha chains, this beta chain is an off-target read, and its abundance has little meaning. The chain combines TRBV6-2 or TRBV6-3 with TRBJ2-1; 15 positions agree with TRBD2. The CDR3 contains 16 residues. Germline lookup yields CDR1 MNHEY and CDR2 SVGEGT. Trimming took 2 bases from V and 9 from J; bases not matched to a gene: 5. The CDR3: CASSYGTSGRQGEQFF. The CDR3 region has the DNA TGTGCCAGCAGTTACGGGACTAGCGGGAGGCAGGGTGAGCAGTTCTTC.

This clonotype is categorized as large (0.1 to 1%). This beta chain was picked up by a library intended for alpha chains and is off target, so its count carries little meaning. The chain has TRBV10-3 and TRBJ2-7; no clear D. Germline V CDR1 and CDR2: ENHRY, SYGVKD. The CDR3 loop spans 13 amino acids. Trimming shortened V by 6 bases and J by 5 bases, and 14 bases separated the two germline ends. CDR3 loop: CAISEDDANEQYF. The CDR3 DNA reads as TGTGCCATCAGCGAGGATGACGCGAACGAGCAGTACTTC.

Notes on this clonotype: With the library built for alpha chains, this beta chain is off target and its frequency is not meaningful. The chain has TRBV20-1 and TRBJ2-3; the D gene is possibly TRBD1 (6 bases). This CDR3 has 16 residues. CDR1 and CDR2 from the germline V gene are DFQATT and SNEGSKA (reference sequence). V was cut by 0 bases and J by 5 bases, with 18 bases left in between. The CDR3 region is CSARDLGRTARDTQYF. For the CDR3, the DNA is TGCAGTGCTAGAGATCTTGGTAGGACAGCTCGAGATACGCAGTATTTT.

Comment on this clonotype: Found in a library prepared for alpha chains, this beta chain is an off-target read, and its abundance has little meaning. This chain joins TRBV7-9 and TRBJ1-5; tentative D call: TRBD1 (6 bases). Germline V gives CDR1 SEHNR, CDR2 FQNEAQ (reference sequence). Trimming shortened V by 5 bases and J by 6 bases, and 14 bases separated the two germline ends. CDR3 length equals 14 residues. The CDR3 coding sequence is TGTGCCAGCAGCGAGGACAGCTCAAGTCAGCCCCAGCATTTT. As protein: CASSEDSSSQPQHF.

By frequency in the sample, this clonotype is large. This beta chain slipped into a library made for alpha chains as a stray read, so its size is not meaningful. The rearrangement links TRBV11-3 to TRBJ2-1; no definite D call. The CDR3 is 14 residues long. V was clipped by 5 bases and J by 2 bases, with 10 bases between them. The germline V gene has CDR1 SGHNT and CDR2 YENEEA. The CDR3 is CASSHDHTYNEQFF. The CDR3 region has the DNA TGTGCCAGCAGCCACGACCACACCTACAATGAGCAGTTCTTC.

By share, this clonotype ranks as large. In a library made to pick up alpha chains, this beta chain is a stray read with a size that means little. The V call is TRBV10-1, the J call TRBJ2-1; D gene ambiguous. This CDR3 region has 11 residues. Trimming cost V 6 bases and J 8 bases, with 8 bases left between them. The germline CDR1 and CDR2 sequences are WNHNN and SYGVQD (reference sequence). Here the CDR3 reads CASRTSHEQFF. CDR3 nucleotide sequence: TGCGCCAGCAGAACCTCCCATGAGCAGTTCTTC.

Worth noting for this clonotype: This beta chain appears as a stray read in a library generated for alpha chains; its size is not informative. The rearrangement joins TRBV28 to TRBJ2-7; 9 bases fit TRBD2. The germline gives CDR1 MDHEN, CDR2 SYDVKM. With 6 bases clipped from V and 12 bases from J, the junction kept 9 bases outside the gene matches. The CDR3 extends over 12 amino acids. CDR3 sequence: CASRRAGGPRYF. The CDR3 coding sequence is TGTGCCAGCAGGCGAGCGGGAGGCCCAAGGTACTTC.

This clonotype qualifies as large. This beta chain turned up in a library designed for alpha chains; as an off-target read, its abundance says little. The CDR3 reads CASSSKEGSTQYF. The CDR3 DNA reads as TGTGCCAGCAGTTCCAAAGAGGGTAGTACGCAGTATTTT. J is TRBJ2-3 and V is TRBV6-5, with D perhaps matching TRBD2 (5 bases). Looked up from germline, CDR1 is MNHEY and CDR2 is SVGAGI. The CDR3 sequence is 13 residues long. Trimming removed 4 bases from V and 8 bases from J, with 13 bases in between.

This clonotype ranks as large (0.1 to 1%). This beta chain is an unintended read in a library built for alpha chains; its size means little. V gene TRBV7-8 combines with J gene TRBJ2-7, with no clear D. V was cut by 5 bases and J by 0 bases, with 11 bases left in between. Germline-derived CDR1 and CDR2 are SGHVS and FQNEAQ. The length of the CDR3 is 14 residues. The CDR3, as DNA: TGTGCCAGCAGCCCGCGACGGCTCTCCTACGAGCAGTACTTC. This codes for CASSPRRLSYEQYF.

A word on this clonotype: Its ends do not fully match the called genes, so a read error is possible. This beta chain is a stray sequence in a library constructed for alpha chains; its clone size is not meaningful. V gene TRBV6-2 or TRBV6-3 combines with J gene TRBJ2-7; D is possibly TRBD1 (6 bases). The CDR3 length is 13 residues. Germline CDR1 MNHEY, CDR2 SVGEGT. DNA of the CDR3: TGTGCCAGCAATCCGGGACAAACCTACGTGCAGTACTTC. Translated: CASNPGQTYVQYF.

This clonotype is large by share. The library was built for alpha chains, so this beta chain is an off-target read and its size means little. The rearrangement joins TRBV3-1 to TRBJ2-7, with a tentative D call TRBD2 (6 bases). The germline V and J ends were trimmed by 1 base and 13 bases, with 11 bases remaining between them. Germline V gene lookup returns CDR1 LGHDT and CDR2 YNNKEL (reference sequence). This CDR3 is built from 11 residues. The CDR3 here is CASSQARGVYF. In DNA form, the CDR3 reads TGTGCCAGCAGCCAAGCGCGGGGCGTATACTTC.

In the case of this clonotype: Because the library targeted alpha chains, this beta chain is an off-target read whose size means little. This chain connects TRBV6-5 to TRBJ2-3; no clear D. CDR1 and CDR2 from the germline V gene are MNHEY and SVGAGI. Trimming removed 6 bases at V and 4 bases at J, with 17 bases between. The CDR3 loop spans 15 amino acids. The CDR3 bases are TGTGCCAGCAGCCCGATGACAAAGCTCTCAGATACGCAGTATTTT. Translated, it gives CASSPMTKLSDTQYF.

This clonotype is categorized as large. Within a library made for alpha chains, this beta chain is off target, and its count is uninformative. The rearrangement joins TRBV6-4 to TRBJ2-6; D not resolved. CDR1 is MRHNA, CDR2 SNTAGT, per germline. Trimming stripped 2 bases from V and 0 bases from J, with 2 bases between. The CDR3 length is 14 residues. The CDR3 reads CASSDNSGANVLTF. CDR3 DNA: TGTGCCAGCAGTGACAACTCTGGGGCCAACGTCCTGACTTTC.

Concerning this clonotype: Little can be read into the size of this beta chain, an off-target read in a library designed for alpha chains. The chain links TRBV18 to TRBJ2-7, with unresolved D. In germline, CDR1 is KGHSH, CDR2 LQKENI. The ends were cut back, 0 bases at V and 7 bases at J, with 7 bases in the middle. CDR3 length equals 12 residues. The DNA for the CDR3 is TGTGCCAGCTCACCACCTTCTTTTGAGCAGTACTTC. It translates to CASSPPSFEQYF.

Notes on this clonotype: As an off-target read in a library built for alpha chains, this beta chain has a frequency of little significance. The V gene is TRBV27, the J gene TRBJ1-1; 7 bases fit TRBD1. CDR3 length: 14 amino acids. V lost 3 bases, J lost 4 bases, and 5 bases stayed unmatched. Germline assignment: CDR1 MNHEY and CDR2 SMNVEV (reference sequence). CDR3 residues: CASSLVRGRTEAFF. As DNA, the CDR3 is TGTGCCAGCAGTTTGGTTAGGGGGCGCACTGAAGCTTTCTTT.

In its sample, this clonotype ranks as large. Found in a library prepared for alpha chains, this beta chain is an off-target read, and its abundance has little meaning. This chain connects TRBV3-1 to TRBJ2-1; tentatively, D is TRBD2 (6 bases). This CDR3 has 13 residues. With 4 bases removed from V and 9 bases from J, the gap between germline ends came to 13 bases. Germline V gene sequence: CDR1 LGHDT, CDR2 YNNKEL (reference sequence). The CDR3 nucleotides are TGTGCCAGCAGCCCCGGGAGATTGAGTGAGCAGTTCTTC. Encoded protein: CASSPGRLSEQFF.

This clonotype was found a few times. This beta chain is an off-target read within a library intended for alpha chains, so its frequency means little. This sequence joins TRBV5-1 and TRBJ2-1, with TRBD2 matching over 8 bases. Germline loops: CDR1 SGHRS, CDR2 YFSETQ. There are 13 residues in the CDR3. The V segment lost 3 bases and the J segment 10 bases; nucleotides outside the gene matches: 6. The CDR3 spells CASSWPLAVEQFF. CDR3 nucleotides: TGCGCCAGCAGCTGGCCACTAGCGGTCGAGCAGTTCTTC.

A remark on this clonotype: This beta chain represents an off-target read in a library built for alpha chains; its size is of limited meaning. The chain employs TRBV5-4 and TRBJ2-7; a possible D gene is TRBD2 (6 bases). Germline CDR1 and CDR2: SGHNT and YYREEE (reference sequence). CDR3 length equals 13 residues. The germline V and J ends were trimmed by 4 bases and 1 base, with 9 bases remaining between them. The CDR3 reads CASSPAGSYEQYF. CDR3 nucleotides: TGTGCCAGCAGCCCGGCGGGGTCCTACGAGCAGTACTTC.

By sample fraction, this clonotype is large. This beta chain is an unintended read in a library built for alpha chains; its size means little. The V gene is TRBV6-5, the J gene TRBJ1-6, with no clear D. Germline lookup yields CDR1 MNHEY and CDR2 SVGAGI. The ends were cut back, 0 bases at V and 0 bases at J, with 9 bases in the middle. The CDR3 is made up of 17 amino acids. The CDR3 DNA reads as TGTGCCAGCAGTTACTCGACGGGTTTCTCCTATAATTCACCCCTCCACTTT. Protein: CASSYSTGFSYNSPLHF.